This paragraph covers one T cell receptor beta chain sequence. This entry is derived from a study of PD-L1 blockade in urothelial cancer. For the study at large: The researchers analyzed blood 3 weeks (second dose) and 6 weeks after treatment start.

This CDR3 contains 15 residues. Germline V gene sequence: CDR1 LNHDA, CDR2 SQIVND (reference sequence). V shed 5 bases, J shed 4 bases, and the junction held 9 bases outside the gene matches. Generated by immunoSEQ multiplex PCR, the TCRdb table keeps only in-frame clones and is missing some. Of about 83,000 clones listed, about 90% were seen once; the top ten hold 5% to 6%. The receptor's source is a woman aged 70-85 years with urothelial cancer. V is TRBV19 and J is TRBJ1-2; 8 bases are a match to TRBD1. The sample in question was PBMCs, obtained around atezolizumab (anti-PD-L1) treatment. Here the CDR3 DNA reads TGTGCCAGTAGTCTGCAGGGGGCGTGGGGCTATGGCTACACCTTC. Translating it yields CASSLQGAWGYGYTF.